This is a list of T cell receptor beta chains from one sample in a study of early T cells in non-severe SARS-CoV-2 infection. TCRdb fed the 5' RACE reads into MiXCR, producing one record per CDR3 protein. The data show tens of thousands of distinct CDR3 sequences, with roughly 8.8% seen just once and around 21% held by the top ten. Sequencing used whole blood. Receptors originate from an adult who was a healthcare worker with PCR-confirmed SARS-CoV-2 infection or an uninfected control (not recorded which). Both conserved end residues are part of each CDR3. D genes are given only for firm matches. Clone size, where shown, is once, few, many, or a class for clones that have expanded.

CASSVAPDGNQPQHF TGTGCCAGCAGCGTAGCTCCGGACGGCAATCAGCCCCAGCATTTT . TRBV9 few TRBJ1-5
CASSGGPTTFYGYTF TGTGCCAGCAGTGGAGGACCGACGACCTTCTATGGCTACACCTTC . TRBV6-1 . TRBJ1-2
CSARLDAATQYF TGCAGCGCCAGACTTGATGCGGCCACGCAGTATTTT . TRBV29-1 . TRBJ2-3
CASSASPESGNIQYF TGTGCCAGCAGTGCATCCCCAGAGTCGGGAAACATTCAGTACTTC . TRBV6-1 few TRBJ2-4
CSATDRGKDIQYF TGCAGTGCTACGGACAGGGGGAAGGACATTCAGTACTTC TRBD1 TRBV20-1 . TRBJ2-4
CASSDPSGSSYEQYF TGTGCCAGCAGTGATCCTAGCGGGTCCTCCTACGAGCAGTACTTC TRBD2 TRBV25-1 . TRBJ2-7
CASSQAYPGSYGYTF TGCGCCAGCAGCCAAGCCTACCCGGGGAGCTATGGCTACACCTTC . TRBV4-1 many TRBJ1-2
CSVETSGAPSYNEQFF TGCAGCGTCGAGACTAGCGGGGCACCCTCCTACAATGAGCAGTTCTTC TRBD2 TRBV29-1 many TRBJ2-1
CASSAWGRGTDTQYF TGTGCCAGCAGCGCCTGGGGCCGAGGCACAGATACGCAGTATTTT . TRBV9 . TRBJ2-3
CASSHVPRETEAFF TGCGCCAGCAGCCACGTTCCCCGGGAGACTGAAGCTTTCTTT . TRBV4-1 few TRBJ1-1
CASSSGGQMTFF TGTGCCAGCAGCAGCGGTGGACAGATGACTTTCTTT . TRBV12-3/TRBV12-4 few TRBJ1-1
CASSLTGNQPQHF TGTGCCAGCAGTTTGACAGGCAATCAGCCCCAGCATTTT . TRBV12-3/TRBV12-4 few TRBJ1-5
CASSFRLTGGGQPQHF TGTGCCAGCAGCTTCCGCCTGACAGGGGGCGGGCAGCCCCAGCATTTT TRBD1 TRBV5-8 many TRBJ1-5
CASSLARGRGETQYF TGTGCCAGCAGCTTAGCCAGGGGGCGCGGAGAGACCCAGTACTTC TRBD1 TRBV7-2 many TRBJ2-5
CASTPPGDRRGYTF TGTGCCAGTACCCCCCCGGGGGACAGGCGTGGCTACACCTTC TRBD1 TRBV19 . TRBJ1-2
CASSESERQGGADTQYF TGCGCCAGCAGTGAGTCGGAACGTCAGGGGGGAGCAGATACGCAGTATTTT . TRBV10-1 . TRBJ2-3
CSATTMARASGNIQYF TGCAGTGCTACTACCATGGCGCGGGCTAGCGGAAACATTCAGTACTTC TRBD2 TRBV20-1 few TRBJ2-4
CASSWGQAKPNYGYTF TGTGCCAGCAGTTGGGGGCAGGCCAAGCCGAACTATGGCTACACCTTC . TRBV12-3/TRBV12-4 few TRBJ1-2
CASSIPNLNEAFF TGTGCCAGTAGTATACCGAATCTAAATGAAGCTTTCTTT . TRBV19 . TRBJ1-1
CASSLRRGFYNEQFF TGTGCCAGCAGTTTAAGGCGGGGGTTCTACAATGAGCAGTTCTTC TRBD2 TRBV12-3/TRBV12-4 . TRBJ2-1
CSAHERRRSSYNEQFF TGCAGTGCACACGAGCGCAGGAGAAGCTCCTACAATGAGCAGTTCTTC . TRBV20-1 few TRBJ2-1
CASSPTRTNYEQYF TGTGCCAGCTCACCGACGCGTACAAATTACGAGCAGTACTTC . TRBV18 many TRBJ2-7
CAAPQGRSGANVLTF TGTGCCGCACCGCAGGGTAGGTCTGGGGCCAACGTCCTGACTTTC . TRBV9 many TRBJ2-6
CASSQDETSGGSTGELFF TGTGCCAGCAGCCAAGATGAGACTAGCGGGGGCTCGACCGGGGAGCTGTTTTTT TRBD2 TRBV4-2 few TRBJ2-2